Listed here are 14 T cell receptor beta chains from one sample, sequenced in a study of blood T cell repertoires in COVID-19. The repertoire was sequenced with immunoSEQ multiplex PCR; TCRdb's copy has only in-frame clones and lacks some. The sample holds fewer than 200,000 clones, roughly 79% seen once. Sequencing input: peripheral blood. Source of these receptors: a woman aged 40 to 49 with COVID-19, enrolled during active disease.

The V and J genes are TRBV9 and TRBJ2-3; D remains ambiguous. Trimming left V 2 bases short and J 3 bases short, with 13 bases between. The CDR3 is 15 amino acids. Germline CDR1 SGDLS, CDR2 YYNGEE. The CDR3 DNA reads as TGTGCCAGCAGCGTTAGACCGAGGCAAACAGATACGCAGTATTTT. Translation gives CASSVRPRQTDTQYF.

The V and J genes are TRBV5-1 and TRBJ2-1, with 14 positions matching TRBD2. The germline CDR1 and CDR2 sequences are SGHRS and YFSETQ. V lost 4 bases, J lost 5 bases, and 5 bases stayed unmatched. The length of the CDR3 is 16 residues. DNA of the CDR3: TGCGCCAGCAGCGGACTAGCGGGAGGACCGAACAATGAGCAGTTCTTC. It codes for CASSGLAGGPNNEQFF.

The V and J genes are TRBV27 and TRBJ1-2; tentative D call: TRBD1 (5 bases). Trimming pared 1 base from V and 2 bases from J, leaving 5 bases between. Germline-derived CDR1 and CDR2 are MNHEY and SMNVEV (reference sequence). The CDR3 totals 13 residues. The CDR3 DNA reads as TGTGCCAGCAGTTTATACAGGAACTATGGCTACACCTTC. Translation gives CASSLYRNYGYTF.

DNA of the CDR3: TGTGCCAGCAGCTTCCCACAGGGGGCTTCTGAAAAACTGTTTTTT. Translated: CASSFPQGASEKLFF. This sequence joins TRBV6-6 and TRBJ1-4; 9 nucleotides align to TRBD1. From germline, CDR1 is MNHNY and CDR2 SVGAGI (reference sequence). CDR3 length: 15 residues. The ends lost 6 bases at V and 7 bases at J; junction bases unmatched: 9.

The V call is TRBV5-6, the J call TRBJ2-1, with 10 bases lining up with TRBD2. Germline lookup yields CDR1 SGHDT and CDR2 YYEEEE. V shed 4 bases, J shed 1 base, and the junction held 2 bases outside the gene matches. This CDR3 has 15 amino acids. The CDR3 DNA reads TGTGCCAGCAGCGCTAGCGGGAGTTCCTACAATGAGCAGTTCTTC. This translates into CASSASGSSYNEQFF.

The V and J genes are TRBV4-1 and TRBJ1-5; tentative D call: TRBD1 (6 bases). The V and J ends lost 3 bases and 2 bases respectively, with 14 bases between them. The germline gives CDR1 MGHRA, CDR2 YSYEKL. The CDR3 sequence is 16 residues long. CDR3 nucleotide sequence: TGCGCCAGCAGCCATTCTCTCTCAGGGGGCAATCAGCCCCAGCATTTT. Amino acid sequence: CASSHSLSGGNQPQHF.

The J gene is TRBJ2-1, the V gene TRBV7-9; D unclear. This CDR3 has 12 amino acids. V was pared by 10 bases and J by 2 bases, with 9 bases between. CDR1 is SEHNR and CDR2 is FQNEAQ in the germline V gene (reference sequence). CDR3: CATLLAYNEQFF. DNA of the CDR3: TGTGCCACCCTGCTAGCCTACAATGAGCAGTTCTTC.

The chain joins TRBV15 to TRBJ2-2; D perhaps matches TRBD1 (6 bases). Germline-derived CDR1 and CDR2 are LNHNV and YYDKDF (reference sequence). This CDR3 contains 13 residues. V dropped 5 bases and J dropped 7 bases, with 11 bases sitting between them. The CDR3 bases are TGTGCCACCAGCGCTGCACAGGGCGGGGAGCTGTTTTTT. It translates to CATSAAQGGELFF.

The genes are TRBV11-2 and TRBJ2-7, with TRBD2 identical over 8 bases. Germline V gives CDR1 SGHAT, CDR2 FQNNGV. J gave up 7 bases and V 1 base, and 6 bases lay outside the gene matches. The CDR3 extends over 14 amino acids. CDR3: CASSLVAGPGEQYV. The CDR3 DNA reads TGTGCCAGCAGCTTAGTAGCGGGGCCGGGTGAGCAGTACGTC.

The CDR3, as DNA: TGCGCCAGCAGCTTGGGGACAATGAACTACGAGCAGTACTTC. It encodes CASSLGTMNYEQYF. This chain links TRBV5-1 with TRBJ2-7, with D maybe TRBD1 (5 bases). V dropped 0 bases and J dropped 3 bases, with 10 bases sitting between them. CDR1 SGHRS and CDR2 YFSETQ come from the germline V gene. This CDR3 is 14 amino acids long.

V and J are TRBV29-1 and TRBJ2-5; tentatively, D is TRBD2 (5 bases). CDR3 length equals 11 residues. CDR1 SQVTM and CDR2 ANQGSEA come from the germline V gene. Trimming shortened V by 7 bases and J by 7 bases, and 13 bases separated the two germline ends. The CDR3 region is CSAELAGTQYF. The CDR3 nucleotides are TGCAGCGCCGAACTCGCGGGGACCCAGTACTTC. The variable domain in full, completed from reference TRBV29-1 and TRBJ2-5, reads SAVISQKPSRDICQRGTSLTIQCQVDSQVTMMFWYRQQPGQSLTLIATANQGSEATYESGFVIDKFPISRPNLTFSTLTVSNMSPEDSSIYLCSAELAGTQYFGPGTRLLVL.

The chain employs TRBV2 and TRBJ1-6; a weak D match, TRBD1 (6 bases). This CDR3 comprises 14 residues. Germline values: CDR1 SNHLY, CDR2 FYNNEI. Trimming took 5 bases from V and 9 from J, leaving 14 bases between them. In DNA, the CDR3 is TGTGCCAGCAGTACAACAGGGACCTCTTCACCCCTCCACTTT. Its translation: CASSTTGTSSPLHF.

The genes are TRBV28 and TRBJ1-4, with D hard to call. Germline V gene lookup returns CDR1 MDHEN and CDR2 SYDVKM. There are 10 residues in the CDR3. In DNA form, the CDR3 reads TGTGCTGCGGGCTACGAAAAACTGTTTTTT. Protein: CAAGYEKLFF.

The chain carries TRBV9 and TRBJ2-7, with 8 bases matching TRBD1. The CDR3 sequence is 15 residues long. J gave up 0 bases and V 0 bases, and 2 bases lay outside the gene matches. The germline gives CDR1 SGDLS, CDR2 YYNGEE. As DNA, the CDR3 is TGTGCCAGCAGCGTAGGGGACAGGAGCTCCTACGAGCAGTACTTC. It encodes CASSVGDRSSYEQYF. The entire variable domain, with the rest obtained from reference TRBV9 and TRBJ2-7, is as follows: DSGVTQTPKHLITATGQRVTLRCSPRSGDLSVYWYQQSLDQGLQFLIQYYNGEERAKGNILERFSAQQFPDLHSELNLSSLELGDSALYFCASSVGDRSSYEQYFGPGTRLTVT.